These 11 T cell receptor beta chains were all obtained from the same sample, sequenced in a study of shared clonotypes between healthy human individuals. TCRdb's copy holds only in-frame clones and misses some; the assay was immunoSEQ multiplex PCR. The sample lists fewer than 350,000 clones, roughly 84% occurring once. The sequenced material came from memory CD8+ T cells sorted from blood. Subset of the sample: CD45RO+ cells pooled with CCR7-negative TemRA cells. The receptors shown here come from a man aged 18 to 30 in good health.

The chain couples TRBV7-2 to TRBJ2-1, with D possibly matching TRBD2 (6 bases). The V end was cut by 2 bases, the J end by 2 bases, with 10 bases between. Germline V gene sequence: CDR1 SGHTA, CDR2 FQGNSA. The CDR3 runs to 15 residues. In DNA form, the CDR3 reads TGTGCCAGCAGCTTAAGGGGCGGGACCTACAATGAGCAGTTCTTC. This translates into CASSLRGGTYNEQFF.

This chain uses TRBV6-5 with TRBJ1-1; no clear D. Trimming took off 2 bases at V and 1 base at J, with 8 bases between the two ends. The CDR3 extends over 14 amino acids. CDR1 MNHEY and CDR2 SVGAGI come from the germline V gene. The CDR3 bases are TGTGCCAGCAGTTACGTGGCAGCGAACACTGAAGCTTTCTTT. It translates to CASSYVAANTEAFF.

As concerns this clone: One junction end disagrees with the germline gene, perhaps due to a read error. The chain links TRBV10-3 to TRBJ2-7; 9 positions agree with TRBD1. The CDR3 is 17 residues long. CDR1 is ENHRY, CDR2 SYGVKD, per germline. Written as DNA, the CDR3 is TGTGCCAGCAGTGAAGGGTCCGGGACAGGGAGTCCCTACGAGCAGTACTTC. This codes for CASSEGSGTGSPYEQYF.

This clone showed up many times. The CDR3 bases are TGTGCCAGCAGCTTTGTCGGGGGGACCTACGAGCAGTACTTC. This encodes CASSFVGGTYEQYF. The chain couples TRBV11-2 to TRBJ2-7; 7 nucleotides align to TRBD2. In germline, CDR1 is SGHAT, CDR2 FQNNGV. The CDR3 covers 14 residues. J was trimmed by 2 bases and V by 3 bases; bases with no gene match: 4.

The chain carries TRBV10-3 and TRBJ2-6; no clear D. The V gene lost 3 bases and the J gene lost 0 bases, with 15 bases spanning the gap. CDR3 length: 18 amino acids. Germline V gene sequence: CDR1 ENHRY, CDR2 SYGVKD. CDR3 bases: TGTGCCATCAGTGAAGTTGGGATGGTCAGCTCTGGGGCCAACGTCCTGACTTTC. It is translated as CAISEVGMVSSGANVLTF.

This chain joins TRBV11-2 and TRBJ1-2; no clear D. Looked up from germline, CDR1 is SGHAT and CDR2 is FQNNGV. The germline V and J ends were trimmed by 1 base and 4 bases, with 13 bases remaining between them. The CDR3 spans 15 residues. Here the CDR3 DNA reads TGTGCCAGCAGCTTAGCGATGTCGGACGTCTATGGCTACACCTTC. Protein product: CASSLAMSDVYGYTF.

The rearrangement links TRBV28 to TRBJ2-7; perhaps TRBD1 as D (6 bases). CDR3 size: 17 residues. Germline V lookup: CDR1 MDHEN, CDR2 SYDVKM. V lost 4 bases, J lost 5 bases, and 24 bases lay in between. The CDR3 nucleotides read TGTGCCAGCAGTTGGGGTAGTGCAGGGGTCCACCGGGACGAGCAGTACTTC. Translation gives CASSWGSAGVHRDEQYF.

The rearrangement joins TRBV4-1 to TRBJ2-1; 9 nucleotides match TRBD2. V shed 2 bases, J shed 4 bases, and the junction held 3 bases outside the gene matches. Germline V gene data show CDR1 as MGHRA and CDR2 as YSYEKL. The CDR3 is 15 residues long. CDR3 bases: TGCGCCAGCAGCCAATCCGCGGGGGGGTACAATGAGCAGTTCTTC. Translated, it gives CASSQSAGGYNEQFF.

V usage is TRBV4-1 and J usage is TRBJ1-1, with a tentative D call TRBD1 (6 bases). From germline, CDR1 is MGHRA and CDR2 YSYEKL. Between the trimmed V and J ends, which lost 0 bases and 4 bases, there was a span of 15 bases. The CDR3 runs to 16 residues. CDR3 protein: CASSQDGGGFATEAFF. CDR3 in DNA: TGCGCCAGCAGCCAAGACGGGGGGGGCTTTGCCACTGAAGCTTTCTTT.

The count of this clone is one. The rearrangement links TRBV4-1 to TRBJ2-7; D is perhaps TRBD2 (5 bases). Trimming stripped 1 base from V and 2 bases from J, with 12 bases between. This CDR3 is 15 amino acids long. Per the germline V gene, CDR1 is MGHRA and CDR2 is YSYEKL. This CDR3 reads CASSQVPGFAYEQYF. CDR3 DNA sequence: TGCGCCAGCAGCCAAGTGCCGGGGTTCGCCTACGAGCAGTACTTC.

This rearrangement joins TRBV11-2 to TRBJ1-2; D call uncertain. V gave up 0 bases and J gave up 4 bases, with 18 bases separating them. The CDR3 spans 17 residues. CDR1 is SGHAT and CDR2 is FQNNGV in the germline V gene. CDR3 residues: CASSLDRCLSCVYGYTF. Written as DNA, the CDR3 is TGTGCCAGCAGCTTAGATCGTTGCCTCTCGTGCGTCTATGGCTACACCTTC.